The 25 T cell receptor beta chains below come from one sample, sequenced in a study of blood T cell repertoires in COVID-19. Clones were read by immunoSEQ multiplex PCR, and TCRdb kept only the in-frame ones, dropping some. This table holds 95,000 to 150,000 clones, 82% found once. Sample: peripheral blood. Receptor source: a woman in her 70s with acute or convalescent COVID-19.

V gene TRBV6-2 or TRBV6-3 combines with J gene TRBJ2-7, with D possibly TRBD2 on 5 matching bases. Germline lookup yields CDR1 MNHEY and CDR2 SVGEGT. Trimming left V 5 bases short and J 1 base short, with 12 bases between. The CDR3 runs to 14 residues. The CDR3 DNA is TGTGCCAGCAGTGACGGAGCGGCATCCTACGAGCAGTACGTC. Its translation: CASSDGAASYEQYV.

J is TRBJ1-6 and V is TRBV6-2 or TRBV6-3, with D possibly being TRBD1 (6 bases). From germline, CDR1 is MNHEY and CDR2 SVGEGT. V was clipped by 2 bases and J by 13 bases, with 12 bases between them. The CDR3 sequence is 13 residues long. Here the CDR3 reads CASSYRSTGPLHF. DNA of the CDR3: TGTGCCAGCAGTTACAGGTCAACAGGGCCCCTCCACTTT.

The J gene is TRBJ2-1, the V gene TRBV7-2; D possibly corresponds to TRBD2 (5 bases). CDR3 size: 14 residues. CDR1 and CDR2 (germline): SGHTA, FQGNSA. Trimming took 5 bases from V and 7 from J, leaving 15 bases between them. The CDR3 loop is CASSLAVGVNEQFF. In DNA form, the CDR3 reads TGTGCCAGCAGCCTCGCCGTGGGAGTGAATGAGCAGTTCTTC.

This rearrangement joins TRBV13 to TRBJ1-4, with 7 bases fitting TRBD1. The length of the CDR3 is 13 residues. From germline, CDR1 is PRHDT and CDR2 FYEKMQ (reference sequence). The junction had 3 bases not matched to a gene; V was cut back by 3 bases and J by 8 bases. As DNA, the CDR3 is TGTGCCAGCAGCTTCGGGACAGAAGAAAAACTGTTTTTT. Translation: CASSFGTEEKLFF.

The chain couples TRBV15 to TRBJ1-2; the D is unclear. V was pared by 0 bases and J by 9 bases, with 11 bases between. The CDR3 extends over 13 amino acids. Germline values: CDR1 LNHNV, CDR2 YYDKDF (reference sequence). The CDR3 nucleotides are TGTGCCACCAGCAGAGATACAACAGTCCGCTACACCTTC. Translated, it gives CATSRDTTVRYTF.

This rearrangement joins TRBV11-3 to TRBJ1-1, with 9 bases matching TRBD1. The CDR3 totals 18 residues. Germline values: CDR1 SGHNT, CDR2 YENEEA. V trimming: 5 bases; J trimming: 0 bases; junction bases outside the gene matches: 13. The chain's CDR3 is CASSITGGAWFMNTEAFF. The CDR3, as DNA: TGTGCCAGCAGCATTACAGGGGGCGCTTGGTTTATGAACACTGAAGCTTTCTTT.

The V and J genes are TRBV11-1 and TRBJ2-3; possibly TRBD2 for D (6 bases). This CDR3 has 14 amino acids. V shed 3 bases and J shed 3 bases, with 10 bases lying between them. CDR1 is SGHAT, CDR2 FQDESV, per germline (reference sequence). The chain's CDR3 is CASSFAGRTDTQYF. The CDR3 region has the DNA TGTGCCAGCAGCTTTGCAGGGAGGACAGATACGCAGTATTTT.

The rearrangement uses TRBV4-3 and TRBJ1-6, with a weak D call TRBD1 (5 bases). In germline, CDR1 is LGHNA, CDR2 YSLEER. The CDR3 has 15 residues. V lost 3 bases, J lost 6 bases, and 12 bases lay in between. The CDR3 DNA is TGCGCCAGCAGCCAGGGGCCGGGGGTTAATTCACCCCTCCACTTT. It specifies CASSQGPGVNSPLHF.

This clone was detected once. This chain joins TRBV5-1 and TRBJ1-1; D might be TRBD1 (6 bases). V was shortened by 4 bases and J by 3 bases, with 19 bases between the two germline ends. Germline-derived CDR1 and CDR2 are SGHRS and YFSETQ. The CDR3 is 16 residues long. As DNA, the CDR3 is TGCGCCAGCAGCACCTCCCGCACAGGGAAAGACACTGAAGCTTTCTTT. Translated: CASSTSRTGKDTEAFF.

The rearrangement uses TRBV6-5 and TRBJ1-2; D not certain. The CDR3 runs to 15 residues. CDR1 is MNHEY, CDR2 SVGAGI, per germline. Trimming removed 4 bases at V and 2 bases at J, with 14 bases between. The CDR3 DNA reads TGTGCCAGCAGTTCCGTCCCCATACAGAACTATGGCTACACCTTC. It encodes CASSSVPIQNYGYTF.

V and J are TRBV6-6 and TRBJ1-5, with 7 nucleotides matching TRBD1. Germline V CDR1 and CDR2: MNHNY, SVGAGI (reference sequence). The V and J ends lost 6 bases and 3 bases, in that order; junction bases with no gene match: 8. CDR3 length: 15 amino acids. CDR3 in amino acids: CASSWGTDVNQPQHF. The CDR3 DNA follows: TGTGCCAGCAGCTGGGGGACAGACGTCAATCAGCCCCAGCATTTT.

This clone was seen a single time. The J gene is TRBJ1-6, the V gene TRBV3-1 (or the pseudogene TRBV3-2), with a tentative D call TRBD1 (6 bases). The V end lost 11 bases, the J end lost 7 bases, and 18 bases lay between the germline ends. The CDR3 loop spans 14 amino acids. Germline loops: CDR1 LGHDT, CDR2 YNNKEL (reference sequence). The CDR3 region is CAAAPGQGNSPLHF. In DNA form, the CDR3 reads TGTGCCGCAGCCCCCGGTCAGGGGAATTCACCCCTCCACTTT.

This chain connects TRBV5-6 to TRBJ2-3, with 9 bases identical to TRBD2. Per germline, CDR1 SGHDT and CDR2 YYEEEE. After removal of 6 bases from V and 1 base from J, the junction contained 12 bases not matched to a gene. The CDR3 contains 17 residues. CDR3 sequence (DNA): TGTGCCAGCACCCCTAGGAAGGCTAGCGGGGGCACAGATACGCAGTATTTT. It specifies CASTPRKASGGTDTQYF.

The rearrangement links TRBV18 to TRBJ1-1; TRBD1 matches 7 bases. The V segment lost 5 bases and the J segment 1 base; nucleotides outside the gene matches: 1. The CDR3 totals 13 residues. Germline V gene sequence: CDR1 KGHSH, CDR2 LQKENI. In nucleotides, the CDR3 is TGTGCCAGCTCAGGACAGGAGAACACTGAAGCTTTCTTT. Amino acids: CASSGQENTEAFF. The full variable domain, with the rest looked up from reference TRBV18 and TRBJ1-1, is NAGVMQNPRHLVRRRGQEARLRCSPMKGHSHVYWYRQLPEEGLKFMVYLQKENIIDESGMPKERFSAEFPKEGPSILRIQQVVRGDSAAYFCASSGQENTEAFFGQGTRLTVV.

The rearrangement uses TRBV14 and TRBJ2-1; a weak D match, TRBD1 (5 bases). Germline CDR1 and CDR2: SGHDN and FVKESK. This CDR3 has 13 residues. V was cut by 4 bases and J by 9 bases, with 13 bases left in between. As DNA, the CDR3 is TGTGCCAGCAGCCCACCCAGGGCCCGTGAGCAGTTCTTC. It translates to CASSPPRAREQFF.

V gene TRBV10-3 combines with J gene TRBJ2-3, with 8 bases matching TRBD2. This CDR3 comprises 14 residues. Germline assignment: CDR1 ENHRY and CDR2 SYGVKD. V shed 8 bases, J shed 2 bases, and the junction held 6 bases outside the gene matches. The CDR3 DNA is TGTGCCATCGCACGGGGGGGCCCCACAGATACGCAGTATTTT. Its translation is CAIARGGPTDTQYF.

The chain uses TRBV7-8 and TRBJ1-5; 10 bases align to TRBD1. J gave up 0 bases and V 9 bases, and 17 bases lay outside the gene matches. Germline lookup yields CDR1 SGHVS and CDR2 FQNEAQ. The CDR3 has 19 amino acids. The CDR3 loop is CASSKTRTGGRYSNQPQHF. The CDR3 DNA reads as TGTGCCAGTAGCAAGACGAGGACAGGGGGACGATATAGCAATCAGCCCCAGCATTTT.

The rearrangement joins TRBV6-1 to TRBJ1-2; 8 nucleotides line up with TRBD1. The CDR3 loop spans 13 amino acids. CDR1 MNHNS and CDR2 SASEGT come from the germline V gene. The ends lost 5 bases at V and 8 bases at J; junction bases unmatched: 7. The CDR3 protein is CASSSQGAQGYTF. CDR3 sequence (DNA): TGTGCCAGCAGTTCGCAGGGGGCACAAGGCTACACCTTC.

The chain links TRBV18 to TRBJ2-7; 8 bases fit TRBD2. V dropped 6 bases and J dropped 2; count of bases not matched to a gene: 6. Looked up from germline, CDR1 is KGHSH and CDR2 is LQKENI. The CDR3 has 14 residues. The CDR3 nucleotides are TGTGCCAGCTCCCGGGCGGGGGGCACCTACGAGCAGTACTTC. Protein sequence: CASSRAGGTYEQYF.

The chain uses TRBV11-3 and TRBJ2-5; D is unclear. The CDR3 contains 13 residues. The germline CDR1 and CDR2 sequences are SGHNT and YENEEA. V was trimmed by 3 bases and J by 1 base, leaving 6 bases between them. As DNA, the CDR3 is TGTGCCAGCAGCTTTGGCAGCCAAGAGACCCAGTACTTC. It is translated as CASSFGSQETQYF. The full variable domain, with the rest looked up from reference TRBV11-3 and TRBJ2-5, is EAGVVQSPRYKIIEKKQPVAFWCNPISGHNTLYWYLQNLGQGPELLIRYENEEAVDDSQLPKDRFSAERLKGVDSTLKIQPAELGDSAVYLCASSFGSQETQYFGPGTRLLVL.

This chain uses TRBV11-3 with TRBJ2-5; 15 bases match TRBD2. The CDR3 loop spans 17 amino acids. Looked up from germline, CDR1 is SGHNT and CDR2 is YENEEA. With 5 bases clipped from V and 5 bases from J, the junction kept 9 bases outside the gene matches. The CDR3 DNA is TGTGCCAGCAGCCCGGGACTAGCGGGGGGTATATCGGAGACCCAGTACTTC. Its translation is CASSPGLAGGISETQYF.

This chain connects TRBV24-1 to TRBJ2-1, with 12 bases aligning to TRBD2. The germline V gene has CDR1 KGHDR and CDR2 SFDVKD. There are 13 residues in the CDR3. V dropped 10 bases and J dropped 6; count of bases not matched to a gene: 3. The CDR3 DNA reads TGTGCCACAGGACTAGCGGGGCGCAATGAGCAGTTCTTC. It specifies CATGLAGRNEQFF.

The chain is built from TRBV30 and TRBJ1-2; D might be TRBD1 (6 bases). Germline V CDR1 and CDR2: GTSNPN, SVGIG (reference sequence). CDR3 length: 13 residues. The V end lost 0 bases, the J end lost 8 bases, and 13 bases lay between the germline ends. The chain's CDR3 is CAWSVAQGFGYTF. In DNA form, the CDR3 reads TGTGCCTGGAGTGTGGCACAGGGTTTCGGCTACACCTTC.

The V gene is TRBV3-1 (or the pseudogene TRBV3-2), the J gene TRBJ2-3; a possible D gene is TRBD2 (6 bases). The V gene's germline CDR1 is LGHDT and CDR2 YNNKEL (reference sequence). Trimming stripped 1 base from V and 5 bases from J, with 13 bases between. This CDR3 spans 15 amino acids. The CDR3 sequence: CASSQGGLAVDTQYF. The CDR3, as DNA: TGTGCCAGCAGCCAAGGGGGGTTAGCGGTAGATACGCAGTATTTT.

The chain uses TRBV7-8 and TRBJ2-1; 13 positions match TRBD2. With V trimmed by 4 bases and J by 2 bases, 5 bases remained unmatched. CDR1 is SGHVS and CDR2 is FQNEAQ in the germline V gene. This CDR3 comprises 17 residues. This CDR3 reads CASSSRTSGGPYNEQFF. The CDR3 DNA reads TGTGCCAGCAGCTCACGGACTAGCGGGGGCCCCTACAATGAGCAGTTCTTC.